This T cell receptor beta chain is from a study of blood T cells in healthy people across ages. Overall study: When template switching was applied, about one barcoded beta molecule was captured per two T cells.

A second PCR of 7 to 11 cycles used a sample-barcoded 5' primer and a J-beta primer mix. TCRdb redid the calling of the 5' RACE reads with MiXCR, one entry per CDR3 protein. This table has about 900,000 distinct CDR3 sequences, around 49% appearing once. The CDR3 runs to 16 residues. The ends lost 5 bases at V and 8 bases at J; junction bases unmatched: 16. Per the germline V gene, CDR1 is DFQATT and CDR2 is SNEGSKA (reference sequence). This receptor was obtained from a man younger than 45 in good health. This chain links TRBV20-1 with TRBJ2-1, with 9 bases lining up with TRBD2. Sequencing was done on a sample of blood. The CDR3 DNA sequence: TGCAGTGCTCCAGAGGTTAGCGGGGGTTTTAGGGATGAGCAGTTCTTC. Translating gives CSAPEVSGGFRDEQFF.